This T cell receptor beta chain is drawn from a study of T-cell reconstitution after alpha-beta-depleted transplantation in children. In this sample, this clonotype turned up many times. Its antigen is currently unknown. Preparation of the TCRbeta library involved a method that used unique molecular identifiers. A single record per CDR3 protein comes from TCRdb applying MiXCR to the PCR reads. The sample has some 300,000 distinct CDR3 sequences; less than 9.5% are singletons. CDR3 length equals 13 residues. Germline assignment: CDR1 MGHDK and CDR2 SYGVNS. With 6 bases removed from V and 6 bases from J, the gap between germline ends came to 14 bases. Study findings and constraints: T-cell counts and diversity were attributed mostly to newly produced T cells one year after transplant. Alpha-beta T cells present about two months after transplant were reported to originate from several hundred expanded graft clones. There were some patients whose high TCRbeta diversity at day 60 came from surviving recipient T cells and thymic progenitors.

This sequence originates from a female patient between 2 and 15 years old who had a stem cell transplant for Fanconi anemia, so the T cells may come from the graft donor. V and J are TRBV25-1 and TRBJ1-1; D might be TRBD1 (5 bases). The specimen was peripheral blood, collected 360 days after TCRalphabeta/CD19-depleted stem cell transplant. CDR3 loop: CASSVTGGSEAFF. The DNA for the CDR3 is TGTGCCAGCAGCGTTACAGGAGGGTCTGAAGCTTTCTTT.